This TCR beta chain was captured in a study of T cell repertoires in cytomegalovirus infection (dated by TCRdb to between 2018 and 2021). With respect to the entire study: Because public TCR beta signatures pointed to carriage of CMV infection together with the matching HLA type, the HLA type of each donor mattered for the analysis.

Instrument used: Illumina HiSeq 1500. TCRdb trimmed public reads at Q25 via fastp, called clones via MiXCR and kept in-frame beta chains. For every CDR3 protein sequence, its rows merge into one entry that carries the most common genes and DNA. This sample gives under 850,000 distinct CDR3 sequences in total; about 40% of them show up just once. About 2.8% of the sample rests with the top ten. In its sample, this clonotype was seen many times. Its antigen is still unknown. Base qualities are missing; no much larger clone stands one base away. Study-wide conclusions, independent of this receptor: Cumulative frequency of public TCR beta family members discriminated carriers of CMV infection plus the relevant HLA type in this cohort and an independent roughly 350-donor cohort. The ex vivo response was dominated by HLA-C-restricted CMV-specific TCR beta clonotypes, which also provided the single most frequent clonotype in two of eight donors.

Sequenced material: PBMCs. The source of this sequence is a human donor in good health (CMV status not recorded). Some clones in this sample may be carry-over from other donors' samples.

At the DNA level, the sequence is TGTGCCAGCAGCGAAATGGGACAGGGGATAGATACGCAGTATTTT. Its protein reads: CASSEMGQGIDTQYF. The chain was built from TRBV7-2 and TRBJ2-3; 10 junctional bases match TRBD1. The junction shows trimming of 5 bases on V and 5 bases on J, and the gene matches do not reach 7 bases of it. Including the terminal cysteine and phenylalanine, the CDR3 comprises 15 residues. The kept DNA is CDR3 alone, 45 bases in frame from the first base. CDR1 and CDR2 are drawn from the germline V gene: SGHTA, FQGNSA.